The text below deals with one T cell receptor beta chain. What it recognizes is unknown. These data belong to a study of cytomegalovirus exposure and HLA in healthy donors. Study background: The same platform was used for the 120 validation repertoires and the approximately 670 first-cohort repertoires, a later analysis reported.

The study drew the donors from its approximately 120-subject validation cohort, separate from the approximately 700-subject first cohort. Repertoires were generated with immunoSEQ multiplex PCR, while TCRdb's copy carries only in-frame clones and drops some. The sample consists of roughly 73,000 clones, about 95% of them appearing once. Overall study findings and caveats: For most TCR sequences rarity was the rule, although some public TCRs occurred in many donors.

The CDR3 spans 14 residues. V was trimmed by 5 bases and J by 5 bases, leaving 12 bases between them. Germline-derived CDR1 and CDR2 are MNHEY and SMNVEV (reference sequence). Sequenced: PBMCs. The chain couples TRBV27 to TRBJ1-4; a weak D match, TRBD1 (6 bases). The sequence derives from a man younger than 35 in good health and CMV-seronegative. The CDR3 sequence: CASSLGQFNEKLFF. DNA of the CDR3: TGTGCCAGCAGTCTCGGACAGTTCAATGAAAAACTGTTTTTT.